This T cell receptor beta chain was sequenced for a study of blood T cell repertoires in COVID-19 (dated by TCRdb to 2018 to 2020). Regarding the complete study: Samples from collaborators originated in the United States, Italy and Spain and spanned both the acute and convalescent phases of COVID-19. The prospective study material was composed of cDNA or gDNA derived from T cells, B-cell-depleted T cells, or PBMCs. The dataset comprised deeply sampled blood TCRbeta repertoires from subjects exposed to, actively infected with, or recovered from COVID-19. The repertoires were released in a freely available public database meant as a resource for research on the immune response to SARS-CoV-2. The samples were drawn from two sources: the first 160 participants of the ongoing ImmuneRACE study, and fewer than 1,500 subjects contributed by 6 global collaborators. Sample metadata almost always included a de-identified subject ID, COVID-19 status, age in years and sex. Where available, HLA class I and class II types were taken from metadata supplied by the sample provider and were not determined by assay-based typing.

Whole blood was collected in K2EDTA tubes by collaborating institutions according to the institutions' own protocols. For TCRbeta analysis, collaborator samples were shipped as frozen whole blood, as isolated PBMCs, or as DNA extracted from either sample type. Trimming accounts for 2 bases at V and 5 bases at J, while the number of junction bases matched to no gene is 10. For CDR1 and CDR2, the germline V gene (reference sequence) lists SGHNT and YYREEE. From the cysteine through the phenylalanine, the CDR3 covers 15 amino acids. Only CDR3 DNA remains: 45 bases, in frame from the first base. The investigation overall reported the following: Clinical and demographic metadata were provided uncurated, with the amount varying by source and participant.

This clone was detected only a few times. What antigen it recognizes has not been identified. Base qualities were left out, and no much larger clone turns up one base away. The immunoSEQ Assay, a bias-controlled multiplex PCR, was used to amplify TCRbeta CDR3 regions from genomic DNA. The paper's data handling went like this. Nucleated cell counts per sample were estimated from amplification of reference gene primers within the assay. Sequence reads were collapsed and filtered to measure the absolute abundance of every unique TCRbeta CDR3 rearrangement. For each sample, productive Simpson clonality was calculated by taking the square root of Simpson's diversity index across productive rearrangements. Imported from immuneACCESS, the table was reduced by TCRdb to in-frame sequences with V and J called. These copies leave out some clones; in studies compared against another copy, an unresolved V gene accounts for under half, and the cause of the remainder is not known. That table furnishes V, J and clone size, whereas the DNA furnished D and trimming. The sample records about 180,000 clones, around 83% of which are singletons. The top ten constitute 2.9% of the sample.

The receptor was isolated from a woman aged 30 to 39 with active or convalescent COVID-19. The sequencing sample was made of peripheral blood. The sequence links TRBV5-4 to TRBJ2-7; 7 middle bases align to TRBD1. Here the CDR3 is given as CASSLPGTEAHEQYF. The nucleotide sequence reads as follows: TGTGCCAGCAGCTTACCCGGGACAGAGGCCCACGAGCAGTACTTC.